This TCR beta chain was recovered during a study of T-cell memory formation after mild COVID-19. Study at large: The study found TCR clusters largely donor specific. Broader study findings: Detection of some responders pre-infection suggested pre-existing cross-reactive memory T cells participated. Clones contracting across day 15 to 85 had a balanced CD4/CD8 profile; later expanding clones leaned CD4+.

This clonotype was observed a handful of times. Its target is not known. The CDR3 runs to 15 residues. V lost 5 bases to trimming and J lost 5 bases, with 17 bases between them. Germline lookup yields CDR1 KGHDR and CDR2 SFDVKD. Amplification by 5'RACE using constant-segment primers produced TCR alpha and TCR beta cDNA libraries that carried sample barcodes and UMIs. In TCRdb, the 5' RACE reads were re-called with MiXCR into one record per CDR3 protein. The sample consists of hundreds of thousands of distinct CDR3 sequences, 28% of them appearing once. This chain joins TRBV24-1 and TRBJ1-1, with a weak D call TRBD1 (5 bases). The source material was PBMCs or a T cell subset sorted from them (not recorded which). This TCR derives from an adult woman who had mild COVID-19 (a few samples of this study predate the infection). Cell type and time point are not known. This CDR3 reads CATSVEGPLGTEAFF. In DNA, the CDR3 is TGTGCCACCAGTGTGGAGGGGCCCTTAGGGACTGAAGCTTTCTTT.